The clone carrying this T cell receptor beta chain was seen a handful of times. This specimen belongs to a study of blood T cells in healthy people across ages. Germline V gene data show CDR1 as SEHNR and CDR2 as FQNEAQ (reference sequence). V was trimmed by 1 base and J by 2 bases, leaving 10 bases between them. This CDR3 contains 15 residues. Donors were systemically healthy Caucasian individuals from Russia aged about 6 to 100 years. Primers used in a second PCR of about 6 to 11 cycles were a sample-barcoded 5' primer and a J-beta primer mix. TCRdb ran MiXCR on the 5' RACE reads and lists one entry per CDR3 protein. The sample holds over 700,000 distinct CDR3 sequences, 53% seen once.

The V gene is TRBV7-9, the J gene TRBJ2-3, with D perhaps matching TRBD2 (6 bases). What was sequenced was blood. This sequence was found in a man older than 75 in good health. CDR3 in amino acids: CASSLERALTDTQYF. As DNA, the CDR3 is TGTGCCAGCAGCTTAGAGCGGGCCCTCACAGATACGCAGTATTTT.